The clone carrying this TCR beta chain has only a few counts. Its specificity is not known. Each CDR3 protein gets one entry after TCRdb re-called the reads with MiXCR. The sample consists of around 630,000 distinct CDR3 sequences, 24% of them appearing once. These data originate in a study of T cell repertoires in cytomegalovirus infection. General study findings and limits: Ex vivo, HLA-C-restricted CMV-specific TCR beta clonotypes prevailed over the rest of the response.

V lost 0 bases and J 6 bases, leaving 10 bases between the germline ends. In germline, CDR1 is SGHRS, CDR2 YFSETQ. The CDR3 is 13 residues long. Sequencing used CD8+ T cells from PBMCs. This TCR was recovered from a human donor in good health (CMV status not recorded). Some clones in this sample may be carry-over from other donors' samples. V gene TRBV5-1 combines with J gene TRBJ2-7; D is undetermined. The CDR3 region has the DNA TGCGCCAGCAGCTTGGAACCCTACCTCGAGCAGTACTTC. Residues: CASSLEPYLEQYF.